A selection of T cell receptor beta chains follows, all from one sample in a study of blood T cell repertoires in COVID-19. Some clones are missing from TCRdb's copy, which holds only in-frame ones; the method was immunoSEQ multiplex PCR. This table holds under 200,000 clones, almost 90% found once. The sequencing input was peripheral blood. The receptors shown here come from a man younger than 35 with active or convalescent COVID-19. The CDR3 runs from the conserved cysteine through the conserved F or W. A D gene is named only where the DNA matches it firmly. Clone sizes are given selectively: once, few, many, or a class where the clone is expanded.

.,TRBV2,16,TRBJ2-3,.,CASRRLLLPRTDTQYF,TGTGCCAGCAGGAGATTGCTCCTCCCGAGGACAGATACGCAGTATTTT
TRBD2,TRBV25-1,17,TRBJ2-7,.,CASSEAAGGPYSYEQYF,TGTGCCAGCAGTGAAGCAGCGGGAGGGCCCTACTCCTACGAGCAGTACTTC
TRBD1,TRBV29-1,14,TRBJ2-2,once,CSVGRTGATGELFF,TGCAGCGTGGGAAGGACAGGAGCCACCGGGGAGCTGTTTTTT
.,TRBV5-8,13,TRBJ1-1,once,CASSFQGFPEAFF,TGTGCCAGCAGCTTTCAGGGTTTCCCTGAAGCTTTCTTT
TRBD1,TRBV19,12,TRBJ1-1,.,CASSTRDRKAFF,TGTGCCAGTAGTACCCGGGACAGAAAAGCTTTCTTT
.,TRBV24-1,13,TRBJ2-3,.,CATRDSSTDTQYF,TGTGCCACCAGGGACAGCTCGACAGATACGCAGTATTTT
TRBD1,TRBV19,15,TRBJ2-3,.,CASSMFQGATDTQYF,TGTGCCAGTAGTATGTTCCAGGGGGCGACAGATACGCAGTATTTT
.,TRBV6-5,14,TRBJ1-6,.,CASRRGAVNSPLHF,TGTGCCAGCAGACGGGGGGCAGTAAATTCACCCCTCCACTTT
TRBD2,TRBV19,13,TRBJ2-7,.,CASSTTSGYEQYF,TGTGCCAGTAGCACAACTAGCGGTTACGAGCAGTACTTC
.,TRBV6-2/TRBV6-3,15,TRBJ1-6,.,CASSYSPGFNSPLHF,TGTGCCAGCAGTTACTCTCCAGGGTTCAATTCACCCCTCCACTTT
.,TRBV14,14,TRBJ2-5,.,CASSQDFGRETQYF,TGTGCCAGCAGCCAAGATTTTGGCAGGGAGACCCAGTACTTC
.,TRBV30,13,TRBJ2-3,.,CAWTPKGVDTQYF,TGTGCCTGGACCCCGAAGGGGGTGGATACGCAGTATTTT
.,TRBV19,16,TRBJ2-2,.,CASTTSGTPNTGELFF,TGTGCCAGTACCACATCCGGGACACCGAACACCGGGGAGCTGTTTTTT
TRBD1,TRBV24-1,17,TRBJ1-3,.,CATSDRDRASAGNTIYF,TGTGCCACCAGTGATCGGGACAGGGCTTCCGCGGGAAACACCATATATTTT
.,TRBV5-5,13,TRBJ1-1,.,CASSLAEFTEAFF,TGTGCCAGCAGCTTGGCCGAGTTCACTGAAGCTTTCTTT
.,TRBV13,15,TRBJ1-3,.,CASSLGWTVGNTIYF,TGTGCCAGCAGCTTAGGGTGGACAGTTGGAAACACCATATATTTT
.,TRBV19,15,TRBJ1-5,.,CASSGGTWGSQPQHF,TGTGCCAGTAGTGGCGGGACTTGGGGATCTCAGCCCCAGCATTTT
.,TRBV12-5,14,TRBJ2-3,.,CASGSGSTLDTQYF,TGTGCTAGTGGTTCAGGATCAACCCTAGATACGCAGTATTTT
TRBD2,TRBV7-2,15,TRBJ2-5,.,CASRGGTSRRETQYF,TGTGCCAGCAGGGGGGGGACTAGCCGGCGAGAGACCCAGTACTTC
.,TRBV19,12,TRBJ1-2,few,CASSIGESGYTF,TGTGCCAGTAGTATAGGGGAGTCTGGCTACACCTTC
TRBD1,TRBV11-2,16,TRBJ2-7,.,CASSLRGRGQGPEQYF,TGTGCCAGCAGCTTAAGGGGTCGGGGACAGGGTCCCGAGCAGTACTTC
TRBD2,TRBV29-1,21,TRBJ2-1,.,CSVDGPVGLASGRAYYNEQFF,TGCAGCGTTGATGGGCCAGTTGGACTCGCTAGCGGGAGGGCCTACTACAATGAGCAGTTCTTC
.,TRBV5-8,15,TRBJ1-2,.,CASSLVGLAGGGYTF,TGTGCCAGCAGCTTGGTAGGGCTAGCCGGCGGGGGCTACACCTTC
.,TRBV7-2,14,TRBJ1-1,.,CASSLQGWNTEAFF,TGTGCCAGCAGCTTGCAGGGTTGGAACACTGAAGCTTTCTTT
TRBD1,TRBV9,15,TRBJ1-1,.,CASSATGNLNTEAFF,TGTGCCAGCAGCGCGACAGGGAACCTGAACACTGAAGCTTTCTTT
TRBD2,TRBV6-5,15,TRBJ2-1,.,CASRSAGGGYNEQFF,TGTGCCAGCAGATCCGCGGGGGGCGGTTACAATGAGCAGTTCTTC
.,TRBV25-1,13,TRBJ1-2,.,CASSAGINYGYTF,TGTGCCAGCAGCGCCGGGATTAACTATGGCTACACCTTC
TRBD1,TRBV7-2,14,TRBJ1-2,.,CASSLGTGNYGYTF,TGTGCCAGCAGCTTAGGGACAGGGAACTATGGCTACACCTTC